Sequencing of this T cell receptor beta chain was carried out in a study of T cells in women clearing cervical HPV infection. Generated by immunoSEQ multiplex PCR, the TCRdb table keeps only in-frame clones and is missing some. The sample has 21,000 or so clones; the top ten hold roughly 24%. About this clone: The observed sequence ends 3 residues before the CDR3 terminus, with the missing tail filled in from the germline J gene.

The CDR3 contains 15 residues. The germline V and J ends were trimmed by 6 bases and 5 bases, with 20 bases remaining between them. Germline CDR1 SGHTA, CDR2 FQGTGA. The chain carries TRBV7-3 and TRBJ2-7; a weak D match, TRBD1 (6 bases). The origin of this receptor is a woman between 18 and 69 years old with a cervical HPV16 infection that either progressed to CIN3+ or cleared (not recorded which). Sample: blood buffy coat. This CDR3 is CASRQGPSLRNEQYF. CDR3 DNA, as far as it was read: TGTGCCAGCAGACAGGGACCATCTCTCCGCAACGAG.